This is a list of T cell receptor beta chains from one sample in a study of blood T cell repertoires in COVID-19. Produced via immunoSEQ multiplex PCR; TCRdb's table is partial and in-frame only. Here the sample spans roughly 250,000 clones, around nine tenths being singletons. Sequencing was done on a sample of peripheral blood. These receptors all stem from a woman in her thirties or forties who had recovered from COVID-19. CDR3s include the opening cysteine and the closing phenylalanine or tryptophan. D genes are given only for firm matches. Size tells how often a clone was seen (once, few, many) or the class of an expanded clone, and some rows leave it out.

V gene: TRBV2
clone size: -
J gene: TRBJ2-7
D gene: TRBD2
CDR3 length: 15
CDR3 DNA: TGTGCCATCAGTAAGCGGGAGGGCCCCCCCTACGAGCAGTACTTC
CDR3 protein: CAISKREGPPYEQYF

V gene: TRBV18
clone size: -
J gene: TRBJ2-7
D gene: -
CDR3 length: 12
CDR3 DNA: TGTGCCAGCTCACGTAACCAGTACGAGCAGTACTTC
CDR3 protein: CASSRNQYEQYF

V gene: TRBV6-5
clone size: -
J gene: TRBJ2-7
D gene: TRBD2
CDR3 length: 14
CDR3 DNA: TGTGCCAGCAGTTTTGGACTAGCGGCTTACGAGCAGTACTTC
CDR3 protein: CASSFGLAAYEQYF

V gene: TRBV19
clone size: few
J gene: TRBJ1-6
D gene: TRBD1
CDR3 length: 16
CDR3 DNA: TGTGCCAGTAGTATCTCGACAGGGGCCTATAATTCACCCCTCCACTTT
CDR3 protein: CASSISTGAYNSPLHF

V gene: TRBV4-3
clone size: -
J gene: TRBJ2-3
D gene: -
CDR3 length: 17
CDR3 DNA: TGCGCCAGCAGCCCCGGGGGTGGGGGGGCGAGCACAGATACGCAGTATTTT
CDR3 protein: CASSPGGGGASTDTQYF

V gene: TRBV7-8
clone size: once
J gene: TRBJ1-3
D gene: TRBD1
CDR3 length: 14
CDR3 DNA: TGTGCCAGCAGCTTGACAGGGCCCGGAAACACCATATATTTT
CDR3 protein: CASSLTGPGNTIYF

V gene: TRBV3-1/TRBV3-2
clone size: once
J gene: TRBJ1-1
D gene: TRBD1
CDR3 length: 17
CDR3 DNA: TGTGCCAGCAGTCGAACCGGGACAGGAGGGGTGAACACTGAAGCTTTCTTT
CDR3 protein: CASSRTGTGGVNTEAFF

V gene: TRBV24-1
clone size: -
J gene: TRBJ1-2
D gene: TRBD1
CDR3 length: 18
CDR3 DNA: TGTGCCACCAGTGTTACTGCAGCCGGGACAGGGAATTTCTATGGCTACACCTTC
CDR3 protein: CATSVTAAGTGNFYGYTF

V gene: TRBV7-2
clone size: -
J gene: TRBJ2-7
D gene: -
CDR3 length: 13
CDR3 DNA: TGTGCCAGCAGCTTACAGGCTGCCTACGAGCAGTACTTC
CDR3 protein: CASSLQAAYEQYF

V gene: TRBV28
clone size: -
J gene: TRBJ1-5
D gene: -
CDR3 length: 14
CDR3 DNA: TGTGCCAGCACCCTACTTGGGAGGAACCAGCCCCAGCATTTT
CDR3 protein: CASTLLGRNQPQHF

V gene: TRBV4-1
clone size: -
J gene: TRBJ2-1
D gene: -
CDR3 length: 14
CDR3 DNA: TGCGCCAGCAGCCGAGCTACAGGGTTGCATGAGCAGTTCTTC
CDR3 protein: CASSRATGLHEQFF

V gene: TRBV14
clone size: -
J gene: TRBJ1-4
D gene: TRBD1
CDR3 length: 13
CDR3 DNA: TGTGCCAGCAGCCGGGACAGGGGTGAAAAACTGTTTTTT
CDR3 protein: CASSRDRGEKLFF

V gene: TRBV29-1
clone size: -
J gene: TRBJ2-4
D gene: -
CDR3 length: 13
CDR3 DNA: TGCAGCGTGAACAGGGTTGACAAAAACATTCAGTACTTC
CDR3 protein: CSVNRVDKNIQYF

V gene: TRBV2
clone size: -
J gene: TRBJ2-5
D gene: TRBD2
CDR3 length: 16
CDR3 DNA: TGTGCCAGCATTCCAGCGGGGGGCCCTATACAAGAGACCCAGTACTTC
CDR3 protein: CASIPAGGPIQETQYF

V gene: TRBV5-4
clone size: -
J gene: TRBJ2-5
D gene: TRBD2
CDR3 length: 14
CDR3 DNA: TGTGCCAGCAGCCGCGGGGGGGGTCAAGAGACCCAGTACTTC
CDR3 protein: CASSRGGGQETQYF

V gene: TRBV7-9
clone size: -
J gene: TRBJ1-5
D gene: -
CDR3 length: 15
CDR3 DNA: TGTGCCAGCAGCTTCGGACAGACTAGCAATCAGCCCCAGCATTTT
CDR3 protein: CASSFGQTSNQPQHF

V gene: TRBV19
clone size: -
J gene: TRBJ2-5
D gene: TRBD2
CDR3 length: 15
CDR3 DNA: TGTGCCAGTAGTATAGTTCTAGGACTAGCAGAGACCCAGTACTTC
CDR3 protein: CASSIVLGLAETQYF

V gene: TRBV27
clone size: -
J gene: TRBJ2-4
D gene: TRBD2
CDR3 length: 15
CDR3 DNA: TGTGCCAGCAGTTACCAGGGACTAGGAGGGAACATTCAGTACTTC
CDR3 protein: CASSYQGLGGNIQYF

V gene: TRBV28
clone size: -
J gene: TRBJ1-2
D gene: -
CDR3 length: 13
CDR3 DNA: TGTGCCAGCAGTTTACTGTCGGACTATGGCTACACCTTC
CDR3 protein: CASSLLSDYGYTF

V gene: TRBV11-2
clone size: -
J gene: TRBJ2-4
D gene: -
CDR3 length: 12
CDR3 DNA: TGTGCCAGCAGCTTAGTTACTAACATTCAGTACTTC
CDR3 protein: CASSLVTNIQYF

V gene: TRBV30
clone size: -
J gene: TRBJ1-2
D gene: -
CDR3 length: 13
CDR3 DNA: TGTGCCTGGAGTCCTGACAGGAGCCGCTTTGTCGCCTTC
CDR3 protein: CAWSPDRSRFVAF

V gene: TRBV15
clone size: once
J gene: TRBJ2-2
D gene: TRBD2
CDR3 length: 19
CDR3 DNA: TGTGCCACCAGCCTTCATCCTTTGAGCGGGAGTACGAACACCGGGGAGCTGTTTTTT
CDR3 protein: CATSLHPLSGSTNTGELFF

V gene: TRBV6-5
clone size: few
J gene: TRBJ1-5
D gene: TRBD1
CDR3 length: 15
CDR3 DNA: TGTGCCAGCAGCCGGACAGGGGGTTTCAATCAGCCCCAGCATTTT
CDR3 protein: CASSRTGGFNQPQHF